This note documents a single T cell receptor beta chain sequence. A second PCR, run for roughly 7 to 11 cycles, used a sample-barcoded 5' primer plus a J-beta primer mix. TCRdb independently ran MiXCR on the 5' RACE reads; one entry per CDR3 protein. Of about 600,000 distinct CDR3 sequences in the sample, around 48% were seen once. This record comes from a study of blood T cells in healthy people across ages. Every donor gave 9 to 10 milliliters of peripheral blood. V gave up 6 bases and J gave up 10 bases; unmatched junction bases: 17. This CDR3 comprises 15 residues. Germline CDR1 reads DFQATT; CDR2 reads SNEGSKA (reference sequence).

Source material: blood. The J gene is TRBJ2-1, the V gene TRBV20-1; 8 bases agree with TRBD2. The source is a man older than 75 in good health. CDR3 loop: CSAISQRESPYEQFF. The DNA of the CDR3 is TGCAGTGCGATATCTCAGCGGGAGTCCCCCTACGAGCAGTTCTTC.